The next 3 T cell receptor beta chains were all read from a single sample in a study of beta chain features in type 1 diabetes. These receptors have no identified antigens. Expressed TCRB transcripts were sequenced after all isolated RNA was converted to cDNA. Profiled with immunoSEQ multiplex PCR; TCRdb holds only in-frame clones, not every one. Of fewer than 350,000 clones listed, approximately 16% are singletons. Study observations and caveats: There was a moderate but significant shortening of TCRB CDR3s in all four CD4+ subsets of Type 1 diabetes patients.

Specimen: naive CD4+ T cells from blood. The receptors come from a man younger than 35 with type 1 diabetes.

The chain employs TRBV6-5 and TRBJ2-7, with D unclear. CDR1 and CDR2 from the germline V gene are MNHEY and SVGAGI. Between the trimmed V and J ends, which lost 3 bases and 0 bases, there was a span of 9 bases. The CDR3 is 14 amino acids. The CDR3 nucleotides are TGTGCCAGCAGTTATAAGCCGAGCTCCTACGAGCAGTACTTC. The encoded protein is CASSYKPSSYEQYF.

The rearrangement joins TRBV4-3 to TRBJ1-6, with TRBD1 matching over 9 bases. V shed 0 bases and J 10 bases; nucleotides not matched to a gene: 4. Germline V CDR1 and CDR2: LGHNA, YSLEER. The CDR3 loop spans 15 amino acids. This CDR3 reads CASSQETGGGSPLHF. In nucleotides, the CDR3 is TGCGCCAGCAGCCAAGAGACAGGGGGAGGATCACCCCTCCACTTT.

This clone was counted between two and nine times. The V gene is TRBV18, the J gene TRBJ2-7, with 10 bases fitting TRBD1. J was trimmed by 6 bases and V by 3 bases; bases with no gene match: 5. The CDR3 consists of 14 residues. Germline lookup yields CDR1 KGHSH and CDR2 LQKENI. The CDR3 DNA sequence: TGTGCCAGCTCACCGGGACAGGGGACGGTCGAGCAGTACTTC. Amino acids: CASSPGQGTVEQYF.